The clone carrying this T cell receptor beta chain was seen at least ten times. The record originates from a study of T cells in Graves' hyperthyroidism and ophthalmopathy. Researchers took RNA transcripts and amplified the TCR beta CDR3 regions from them. An initial round of RT-PCR targeting the TCR CDR3 relied on the HTBI primer set. TCRdb analysed the multiplex PCR reads with MiXCR anew, one entry per CDR3 protein. The sample includes around 600,000 distinct CDR3 sequences, more than 14% of them seen just once. This CDR3 has 14 amino acids. V lost 2 bases to trimming and J lost 2 bases, with 10 bases between them. The germline gives CDR1 SGHAT, CDR2 FQNNGV.

The sequence was collected from a woman aged 50 to 65 with Graves' ophthalmopathy. The source material was blood. The chain joins TRBV11-2 to TRBJ2-7; TRBD2 is a possible D gene (5 bases). CDR3 coding DNA: TGTGCCAGCAGCTTACCCGGGAACCCCTACGAGCAGTACTTC. Its translation is CASSLPGNPYEQYF.